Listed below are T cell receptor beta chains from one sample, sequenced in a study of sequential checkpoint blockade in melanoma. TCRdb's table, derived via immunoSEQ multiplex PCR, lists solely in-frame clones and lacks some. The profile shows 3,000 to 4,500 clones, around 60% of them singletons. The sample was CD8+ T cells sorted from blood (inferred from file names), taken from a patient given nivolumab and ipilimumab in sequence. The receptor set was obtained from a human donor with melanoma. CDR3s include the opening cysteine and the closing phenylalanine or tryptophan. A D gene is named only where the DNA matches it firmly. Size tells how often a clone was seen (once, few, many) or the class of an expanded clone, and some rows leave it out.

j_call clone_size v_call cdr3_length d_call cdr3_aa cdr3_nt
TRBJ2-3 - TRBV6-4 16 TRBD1 CASSDSRGQGADTQYF TGTGCCAGCAGTGACTCGAGGGGACAGGGGGCAGATACGCAGTATTTT
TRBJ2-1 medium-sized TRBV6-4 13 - CASSALLHNEQFF TGTGCCAGCAGTGCCCTACTACACAATGAGCAGTTCTTC
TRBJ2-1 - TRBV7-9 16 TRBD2 CASSLVGGLAGLEQFF TGTGCCAGCAGCTTAGTGGGTGGGCTAGCGGGACTCGAGCAGTTCTTC
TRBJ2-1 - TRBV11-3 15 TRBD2 CASSFRLADYNEQFF TGTGCCAGCAGCTTTCGACTAGCGGACTACAATGAGCAGTTCTTC
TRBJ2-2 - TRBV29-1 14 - CSVPQGPNTGELFF TGCAGCGTTCCACAGGGACCGAACACCGGGGAGCTGTTTTTT
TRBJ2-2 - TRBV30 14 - CAWNTGSDTGELFF TGTGCCTGGAATACAGGGAGCGACACCGGGGAGCTGTTTTTT
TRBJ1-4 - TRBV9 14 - CASSVGGTNEKLFF TGTGCCAGCAGCGTCGGGGGGACTAATGAAAAACTGTTTTTT
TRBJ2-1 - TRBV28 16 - CASSLWQGIKGNEQFF TGTGCCAGCAGTTTATGGCAGGGAATAAAAGGCAATGAGCAGTTCTTC
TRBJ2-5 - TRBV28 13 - CASSTQGQETQYF TGTGCCAGCAGTACGCAGGGACAAGAGACCCAGTACTTC
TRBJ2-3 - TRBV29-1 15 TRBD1 CSVEGRAGTADTQYF TGCAGCGTTGAAGGGCGTGCAGGGACAGCAGATACGCAGTATTTT
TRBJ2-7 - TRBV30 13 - CAWSRGPGHEQYF TGTGCCTGGAGTAGGGGTCCTGGCCACGAGCAGTACTTC
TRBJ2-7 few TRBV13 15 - CASSSDRDTTYEQYF TGTGCCAGCAGCTCCGACCGGGACACCACCTACGAGCAGTACTTC
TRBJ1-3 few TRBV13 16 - CASSFQFLYSGNTIYF TGTGCCAGCAGCTTTCAGTTTTTATACTCTGGAAACACCATATATTTT
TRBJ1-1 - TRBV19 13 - CASHLDSYTEAFF TGTGCCAGCCATCTCGACAGCTACACTGAAGCTTTCTTT
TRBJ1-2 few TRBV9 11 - CASSWTDGYTF TGTGCCAGCAGCTGGACAGATGGCTACACCTTC
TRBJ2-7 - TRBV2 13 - CARAAAGPYEQYF TGTGCCAGGGCCGCGGCGGGACCCTACGAGCAGTACTTC
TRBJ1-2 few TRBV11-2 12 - CASSLAQYGYTF TGTGCCAGCAGCTTAGCGCAGTATGGCTACACCTTC
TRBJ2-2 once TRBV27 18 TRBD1 CASREIQGQGSNTGELFF TGTGCCAGCAGGGAGATACAAGGACAGGGGTCGAACACCGGGGAGCTGTTTTTT
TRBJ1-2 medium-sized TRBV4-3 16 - CASSQTSDRSSYGYTF TGCGCCAGCAGCCAAACTTCAGACAGGAGTTCCTATGGCTACACCTTC
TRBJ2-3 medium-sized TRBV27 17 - CASSLSASGVSADTQYF TGTGCCAGCAGTTTATCGGCCTCGGGGGTGAGCGCAGATACGCAGTATTTT
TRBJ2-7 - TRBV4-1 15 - CASSQVEGAVYEQYF TGCGCCAGCAGCCAAGTGGAGGGGGCTGTATACGAGCAGTACTTC
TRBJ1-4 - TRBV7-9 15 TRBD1 CASSPRDRGHEKLFF TGTGCCAGCAGCCCCCGGGACAGGGGCCATGAAAAACTGTTTTTT
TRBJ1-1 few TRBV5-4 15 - CASRTAGAMNTEAFF TGTGCCAGCAGGACGGCGGGAGCCATGAACACTGAAGCTTTCTTT
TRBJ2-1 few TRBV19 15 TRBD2 CASNTQLAGNNEQFF TGTGCCAGTAATACCCAGCTAGCGGGGAACAATGAGCAGTTCTTC
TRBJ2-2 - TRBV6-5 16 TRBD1 CASSSPGTATTGELFF TGTGCCAGCAGTTCGCCCGGGACAGCAACCACCGGGGAGCTGTTTTTT
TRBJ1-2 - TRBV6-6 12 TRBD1 CASSSGGDGYTF TGTGCCAGCAGTTCAGGGGGAGATGGCTACACCTTC
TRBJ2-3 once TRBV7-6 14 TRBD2 CASSLSGNTDTQYF TGTGCCAGCAGCCTTAGCGGGAACACAGATACGCAGTATTTT
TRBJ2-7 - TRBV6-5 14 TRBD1 CASSSQPTGAEQYF TGTGCCAGCAGTAGCCAGCCGACAGGGGCCGAGCAGTACTTC
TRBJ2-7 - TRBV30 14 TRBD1 CAWRPGQGAYEQYF TGTGCCTGGAGGCCGGGACAGGGCGCCTACGAGCAGTACTTC
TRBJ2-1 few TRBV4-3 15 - CASSQGWADYNEQFF TGCGCCAGCAGCCAAGGGTGGGCAGACTACAATGAGCAGTTCTTC
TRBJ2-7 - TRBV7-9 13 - CASSDSQGYEQYF TGTGCCAGCAGCGACTCACAGGGATACGAGCAGTACTTC
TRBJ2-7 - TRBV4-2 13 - CASSHLTGSEQYF TGTGCCAGCAGCCACCTTACAGGGAGTGAGCAGTACTTC
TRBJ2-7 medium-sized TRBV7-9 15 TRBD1 CASSSPTGEYYEQYF TGTGCCAGCAGCTCCCCTACAGGGGAGTACTACGAGCAGTACTTC
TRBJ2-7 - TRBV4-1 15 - CASSQDPTDFYEQYF TGCGCCAGCAGCCAAGATCCCACAGATTTCTACGAGCAGTACTTC
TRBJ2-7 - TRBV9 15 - CASSVGTGRTYEQYF TGTGCCAGCAGCGTAGGTACAGGCCGAACCTACGAGCAGTACTTC
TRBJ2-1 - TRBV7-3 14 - CASSHGGTHNEQFF TGTGCCAGCAGCCACGGGGGAACTCACAATGAGCAGTTCTTC
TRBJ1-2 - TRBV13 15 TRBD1 CASSSRGPGQDGYTF TGTGCCAGCAGCTCCCGGGGCCCGGGACAGGATGGCTACACCTTC
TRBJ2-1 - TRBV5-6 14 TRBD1 CASSLGTGANEQFF TGTGCCAGCAGCTTGGGGACAGGGGCAAATGAGCAGTTCTTC
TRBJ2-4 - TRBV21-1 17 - CASSPWLLQQRKNIQYF TGTGCCAGCAGTCCATGGTTGCTACAGCAAAGAAAAAACATTCAGTACTTC
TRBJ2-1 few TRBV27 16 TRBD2 CASSLGLAGDINEQFF TGTGCCAGCAGTTTAGGGCTAGCGGGAGATATAAATGAGCAGTTCTTC
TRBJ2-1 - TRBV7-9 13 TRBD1 CASSLAGQNEQFF TGTGCCAGCAGCTTAGCGGGACAGAATGAGCAGTTCTTC
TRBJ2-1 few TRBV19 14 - CASSIRGSYNEQFF TGTGCCAGTAGTATCCGAGGGTCCTACAATGAGCAGTTCTTC
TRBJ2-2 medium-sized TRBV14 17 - CASSSRDPGSGTGELFF TGTGCCAGCAGCTCCCGGGACCCCGGGAGCGGCACCGGGGAGCTGTTTTTT
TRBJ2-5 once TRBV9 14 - CASSVVGGTSEQYF TGTGCCAGCAGCGTAGTGGGGGGGACAAGTGAGCAGTACTTC
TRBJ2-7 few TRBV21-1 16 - CASSKWGDRDIDEQYF TGTGCCAGCAGCAAATGGGGGGACCGGGATATCGACGAGCAGTACTTC
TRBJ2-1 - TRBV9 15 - CASSVSGASYNEQFF TGTGCCAGCAGCGTCAGCGGAGCATCCTACAATGAGCAGTTCTTC
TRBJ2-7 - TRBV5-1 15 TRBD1 CASSLATGQDYEQYF TGCGCCAGCAGCTTGGCTACGGGACAGGACTACGAGCAGTACTTC